The rows below give T cell receptor beta chains drawn from one sample of a study of T cell clonotyping in hematopoietic cell transplantation. The assay was immunoSEQ multiplex PCR, and TCRdb's table has in-frame clones only and misses some. The repertoire holds fewer than 1,500 clones, with approximately 97% as singletons. Sequenced here: PBMCs, sampled 180 days after allogeneic stem cell transplant. The receptors were sampled from a male patient aged 45-59 years who had an allogeneic stem cell transplant from a related donor, so the T cells may come from the graft donor. Some clones in this sample may be carry-over from other donors' samples. Each CDR3 is given with its conserved first and last residue. A D gene is named only where the DNA matches it firmly. The listing skips clone size in some rows; elsewhere it reads once, few, many or a size class.

TRBJ2-3	-	-	16	TRBV25-1	TGTGCCAGCAGTGAATATTTCGGGGGACCAACAGATACGCAGTATTTT	CASSEYFGGPTDTQYF
TRBJ2-1	TRBD2	few	13	TRBV29-1	TGCAGCGTTGCGGGAGGAACAGTCAATGAGCAGTTCTTC	CSVAGGTVNEQFF
TRBJ2-5	-	once	15	TRBV7-9	TGTGCCAGCAGCCCACCCACAGGACCCCGAAAGACCCAGTACTTC	CASSPPTGPRKTQYF
TRBJ1-1	TRBD1	-	17	TRBV4-1	TGCGCCAGCAGCCAAGATCGGGGGGACAGTCTGAACACTGAAGCTTTCTTT	CASSQDRGDSLNTEAFF
TRBJ2-6	-	-	18	TRBV5-5	TGTGCCAGCAGCTTTAACCCGGACAGACGCTCTGGGGCCAACGTCCTGACTTTC	CASSFNPDRRSGANVLTF
TRBJ1-2	-	-	14	TRBV19	TGTGCCAGTAGTATAGTAGGCCTTAACTATGGCTACACCTTC	CASSIVGLNYGYTF
TRBJ1-1	TRBD1	-	13	TRBV29-1	TGCAGCGTCTCACAGGGGTTGAACACTGAAGCTTTCTTT	CSVSQGLNTEAFF
TRBJ2-5	-	-	14	TRBV11-2	TGTGCCAGCAGCTTAGGAGCGATCCAAGAGACCCAGTACTTC	CASSLGAIQETQYF
TRBJ2-2	-	-	13	TRBV6-5	TGTGCCAGCAGTTACGTAGGCACCGGGGAGCTGTTTTTT	CASSYVGTGELFF
TRBJ1-1	-	-	16	TRBV7-6	TGTGCCAGCAGCTTAGCTTTAAGAGGTGTGGAGACTGAAGCTTTCTTT	CASSLALRGVETEAFF
TRBJ2-7	TRBD2	-	18	TRBV7-2	TGTGCCAGCAGCCTCACGGGCGGGAGTTTGGAAATCTCCTACGAGCAGTACTTC	CASSLTGGSLEISYEQYF
TRBJ2-2	-	-	14	TRBV6-4	TGTGCCAGCAGTACAGGTTCGAACACCGGGGAGCTGTTTTTT	CASSTGSNTGELFF
TRBJ2-7	TRBD2	-	16	TRBV4-1	TGCGCCAGCAGCCAAGACGCACTAGCGGGAGTAGGCGAGCAGTACTTC	CASSQDALAGVGEQYF
TRBJ1-2	-	-	14	TRBV5-1	TGCGCCAGCAGCCTCTCGGACTGGGAGGGAGGCTACACCTTC	CASSLSDWEGGYTF
TRBJ2-2	-	-	13	TRBV6-5	TGTGCCAGCAGTTACTTAATTACCGGGGAGCTGTTTTTT	CASSYLITGELFF
TRBJ2-1	-	-	13	TRBV19	TGTGCCAGTAGTATCACCCCTTACAATGAGCAGTTCTTC	CASSITPYNEQFF
TRBJ1-1	-	-	15	TRBV7-6	TGTGCCAGCAGCCCCCGTGTGGGGGCCTACACTGAAGCTTTCTTT	CASSPRVGAYTEAFF
TRBJ1-2	-	-	15	TRBV6-5	TGTGCCAGCAGTTACGGCCGGGAACCTAACTATGGCTACACCTTC	CASSYGREPNYGYTF
TRBJ1-4	-	once	16	TRBV19	TGTGCCTCCTCCAGGCGGATTGATGCAACTAATGAAAAACTGTTTTTT	CASSRRIDATNEKLFF
TRBJ1-1	-	-	14	TRBV9	TGTGCCAGCAGCGTAGGTACGGCGAAGACTGAAGCTTTCTTT	CASSVGTAKTEAFF
TRBJ2-1	-	once	15	TRBV21-1	TGTGCCAGCAGCGAGAGGAGGGAGGGGGGCAATGAGCAGTTCTTC	CASSERREGGNEQFF
TRBJ1-1	-	-	14	TRBV6-6	TGTGCCAGCAGTTACCCCGACCGTGGAATTGAAGCTTTCTTT	CASSYPDRGIEAFF
TRBJ2-7	TRBD1	-	14	TRBV9	TGTGCCAGCAGCCCCCGGGACAGCTCCTACGAGCAGTACTTC	CASSPRDSSYEQYF
TRBJ2-2	TRBD1	-	17	TRBV4-2	TGTGCCAGCAGCCGCATTTCCGGGACAGTCAACACCGGGGAGCTGTTTTTT	CASSRISGTVNTGELFF
TRBJ2-3	TRBD2	-	14	TRBV9	TGTGCCAGCAGCGTACGGGACTACGCAGATACGCAGTATTTT	CASSVRDYADTQYF
TRBJ2-1	-	-	13	TRBV7-2	TGTGCCAGCAGCTTATTACCCGGGGATGAGCAGTTCTTC	CASSLLPGDEQFF
TRBJ1-5	-	once	13	TRBV19	TGTGCCAGTAGTATACAGGGCCAACAGCCCCAGCATTTT	CASSIQGQQPQHF
TRBJ2-1	-	-	14	TRBV5-6	TGTGCCAGCAGCATACCAATAGGAGACAATGAGCAGTTCTTC	CASSIPIGDNEQFF
TRBJ2-2	TRBD2	-	14	TRBV6-5	TGTGCCAGCACAAGCGGGAGGAATGGCGGGGAGCTGTTTTTT	CASTSGRNGGELFF
TRBJ2-3	-	-	11	TRBV20-1	TGCAGTGCTAGAGTTCTAGATACGCAGTATTTT	CSARVLDTQYF
TRBJ1-1	-	-	17	TRBV21-1	TGTGCCAGCAGGAAGACCCGGACGAGCGGGTGTTGCACTGAAGCTTTCTTT	CASRKTRTSGCCTEAFF
TRBJ1-1	-	-	13	TRBV25-1	TGTGCCAGCACAGGTCACCGCGGCACTGAAGCTTTCTTT	CASTGHRGTEAFF
TRBJ1-1	-	once	13	TRBV7-9	TGTGCCAGCAGCACGTACGGCGGCACTGAAGCTTTCTTT	CASSTYGGTEAFF
TRBJ2-7	-	once	12	TRBV29-1	TGCAGCGTTGAGCGAGGCCCCTACGAGCAGTACTTC	CSVERGPYEQYF
TRBJ1-2	TRBD1	-	16	TRBV7-8	TGTGCCAGCAGCCCGACATCAGGGGGCAGAAGCTATGGCTACACCTTC	CASSPTSGGRSYGYTF
TRBJ2-7	TRBD2	-	14	TRBV27	TGTGCCAGCAGCCCAGCGGGGGGGCGGGGCGAGCAGTACTTC	CASSPAGGRGEQYF
TRBJ2-1	TRBD1	-	14	TRBV5-1	TGCGCCAGCAGCTTCGGGCAGGGGGCGAATGAGCAGTTCTTC	CASSFGQGANEQFF
TRBJ2-7	TRBD1	-	16	TRBV5-1	TGCGCCAGCAGCTTGGGGGGAGGACAGGGGCCCTACGAGCAGTACTTC	CASSLGGGQGPYEQYF